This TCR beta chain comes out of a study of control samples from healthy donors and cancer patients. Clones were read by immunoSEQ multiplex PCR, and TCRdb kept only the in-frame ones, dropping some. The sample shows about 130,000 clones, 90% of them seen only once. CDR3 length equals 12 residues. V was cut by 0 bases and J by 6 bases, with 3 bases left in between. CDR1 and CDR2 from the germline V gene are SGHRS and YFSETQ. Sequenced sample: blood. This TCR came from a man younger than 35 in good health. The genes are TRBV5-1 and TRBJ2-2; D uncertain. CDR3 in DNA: TGCGCCAGCAGCTTGGGACCCGGGGAGCTGTTTTTT. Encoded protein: CASSLGPGELFF.